The sequence of this T cell receptor (beta chain) was determined in a study of CD8 T cells in Susac syndrome. Overall study results and limits: The study recognized that its TCR sequencing and HLA analysis covered a relatively small number of individuals.

Trimming took 5 bases from V and 3 from J; bases not matched to a gene: 6. This CDR3 contains 14 residues. Germline V gene sequence: CDR1 SGHDN, CDR2 FVKESK. CD8+ and CD4+ T cells from blood underwent TCR beta sequencing, which was carried out in a high-throughput format. TEMRA cells were FACS-enriched and CD8+ and CD4+ T cells negatively isolated. After extraction with the RNeasy kit, 0.5 to 1 ug of the RNA was reverse transcribed using random hexamers. Each CDR3 protein gets one entry after TCRdb re-called the immunoSEQ multiplex PCR reads with MiXCR. The sample records about 430,000 distinct CDR3 sequences, roughly 85% being singletons. This clonotype was seen only once. The antigen is unknown.

The chain recombines TRBV14 with TRBJ2-7, with 8 bases fitting TRBD1. The sequenced sample was CD8+ T cells from PBMCs. The origin of this receptor is a human donor with multiple sclerosis. CDR3 sequence: CASSDVGQGYEQYF. The CDR3 nucleotides are TGTGCCAGCAGCGACGTTGGACAGGGCTACGAGCAGTACTTC.